The 28 T cell receptor beta chains in this list originate from one sample, sequenced in a study of prognosis after radiotherapy for stage I lung cancer. It was by two-round multiplex PCR that TCR beta CDR3 was amplified from genomic DNA. Specific primers for each TRBV and TRBJ gene were what first-round PCR used. TCRdb reprocessed the multiplex PCR reads with MiXCR, giving one entry per CDR3 protein. The sample has about 26,000 distinct CDR3 sequences; around 30% are singletons. The sample was PBMCs, taken before or after stereotactic body radiation therapy (not recorded which). The receptors shown here come from a donor over 45 with non-small cell lung cancer.

Remarks on this clonotype: A much larger clone differs by one base, so this may be a read error. V usage is TRBV2 and J usage is TRBJ1-1; D is perhaps TRBD1 (5 bases). Germline assignment: CDR1 SNHLY and CDR2 FYNNEI. CDR3 length: 13 amino acids. The CDR3 sequence is CDSSWTTNTEAFF. The DNA for the CDR3 is TGTGACAGTTCGTGGACAACGAACACTGAAGCTTTCTTT.

This clonotype came up many times. The rearrangement joins TRBV7-2 to TRBJ2-1, with D tentatively TRBD1 (7 bases). Germline V gene sequence: CDR1 SGHTA, CDR2 FQGNSA. V was shortened by 2 bases and J by 3 bases, with 11 bases between the two germline ends. The CDR3 contains 15 residues. CDR3 region: CASSLQGGDYNEQFF. In DNA, the CDR3 is TGTGCCAGCAGCTTACAGGGGGGCGACTACAATGAGCAGTTCTTC.

This clonotype was picked up a small number of times. The rearrangement links TRBV5-1 to TRBJ1-2; TRBD1 matches 8 bases. J was trimmed by 4 bases and V by 1 base; bases with no gene match: 9. CDR1 SGHRS and CDR2 YFSETQ come from the germline V gene. The CDR3 contains 16 residues. CDR3 loop: CASSLTPGQETYGYTF. The CDR3 DNA sequence: TGCGCCAGCAGCTTGACGCCGGGACAGGAGACCTATGGCTACACCTTC.

This clonotype was detected many times. The V and J genes are TRBV28 and TRBJ1-1; a weak D match, TRBD1 (6 bases). Germline CDR1 MDHEN, CDR2 SYDVKM. Trimming removed 7 bases at V and 1 base at J, with 16 bases between. The CDR3 has 15 amino acids. CDR3 residues: CASTELGAGNTEAFF. The DNA of the CDR3 is TGTGCCAGCACCGAATTGGGGGCGGGGAACACTGAAGCTTTCTTT.

This clonotype was counted many times. This chain uses TRBV30 with TRBJ2-5; 12 positions agree with TRBD2. Per germline, CDR1 GTSNPN and CDR2 SVGIG (reference sequence). V dropped 8 bases and J dropped 3; count of bases not matched to a gene: 10. The CDR3 consists of 15 residues. The CDR3 reads CARGLAGIPKETQYF. The CDR3 nucleotides read TGTGCCCGCGGACTAGCGGGGATCCCCAAAGAGACCCAGTACTTC.

This clonotype has at least ten counts. CDR3 DNA: TGTGCCAGCAGTCCGCCGGGACAGTATAATTCACCCCTCCACTTT. It encodes CASSPPGQYNSPLHF. The chain is built from TRBV6-1 and TRBJ1-6; 7 nucleotides align to TRBD1. The CDR3 length is 15 residues. The ends lost 5 bases at V and 4 bases at J; junction bases unmatched: 5. CDR1 is MNHNS, CDR2 SASEGT, per germline.

The rearrangement uses TRBV5-1 and TRBJ2-1; D remains unclear. Germline CDR1 is SGHRS and CDR2 is YFSETQ. This CDR3 contains 14 residues. The germline V and J ends were trimmed by 0 bases and 2 bases, with 6 bases remaining between them. CDR3 nucleotide sequence: TGCGCCAGCAGCTTGGAGCGAGCCTACAATGAGCAGTTCTTC. Its protein is CASSLERAYNEQFF.

This clonotype was counted ten times or more. The chain has TRBV5-1 and TRBJ2-5; D is uncertain. The CDR3 totals 15 residues. Trimming took 0 bases from V and 5 from J, leaving 14 bases between them. Germline V lookup: CDR1 SGHRS, CDR2 YFSETQ. Here the CDR3 reads CASSLENPKRETQYF. For the CDR3, the DNA is TGCGCCAGCAGCTTGGAAAACCCGAAAAGGGAGACCCAGTACTTC. Full variable domain (missing parts from reference TRBV5-1 and TRBJ2-5): KAGVTQTPRYLIKTRGQQVTLSCSPISGHRSVSWYQQTPGQGLQFLFEYFSETQRNKGNFPGRFSGRQFSNSRSEMNVSTLELGDSALYLCASSLENPKRETQYFGPGTRLLVL.

Note on this clonotype: A much larger clone differs from this one at a single base, so this may be a read error. This chain connects TRBV5-4 to TRBJ2-2, with D unclear. Trimming removed 3 bases from V and 7 bases from J, with 13 bases in between. This CDR3 contains 14 residues. Germline V lookup: CDR1 SGHNT, CDR2 YYREEE (reference sequence). The CDR3 DNA is TGTGCCAGCAGCTCAACACACTCCTGCGGGGAGCTGTTTTTT. Translating it yields CASSSTHSCGELFF.

The chain is built from TRBV5-1 and TRBJ1-2; D perhaps matches TRBD1 (5 bases). Deletions cut 2 bases from V and 4 bases from J, with 12 bases between. The germline V gene has CDR1 SGHRS and CDR2 YFSETQ. The CDR3 consists of 14 residues. CDR3 nucleotide sequence: TGCGCCAGCAGCTTTCAGCAGGGAAGCTATGGCTACACCTTC. Residues: CASSFQQGSYGYTF.

This clonotype appeared a few times. The gene calls are TRBV6-2 or TRBV6-3 and TRBJ1-6; TRBD1 might be the D (6 bases). This CDR3 has 14 residues. CDR1 is MNHEY, CDR2 SVGEGT, per germline. Trimming removed 7 bases at V and 9 bases at J, with 16 bases between. CDR3 protein: CASTKQGKGSPLHF. The DNA of the CDR3 is TGTGCCAGCACCAAACAGGGAAAAGGTTCACCCCTCCACTTT.

Ten or more counts support this clonotype. V is TRBV5-6 and J is TRBJ1-5; no definite D call. V lost 2 bases, J lost 6 bases, and 6 bases lay in between. CDR1 SGHDT and CDR2 YYEEEE come from the germline V gene. This CDR3 region has 12 residues. CDR3 region: CASSFGPQPQHF. The DNA for the CDR3 is TGTGCCAGCAGCTTTGGACCTCAGCCCCAGCATTTT. Using reference TRBV5-6 and TRBJ1-5 for the parts outside the CDR3, the full variable domain is DAGVTQSPTHLIKTRGQQVTLRCSPKSGHDTVSWYQQALGQGPQFIFQYYEEEERQRGNFPDRFSGHQFPNYSSELNVNALLLGDSALYLCASSFGPQPQHFGDGTRLSIL.

The table lists this clonotype with many counts. This sequence joins TRBV19 and TRBJ1-1; the D gene is possibly TRBD1 (5 bases). CDR1 is LNHDA, CDR2 SQIVND, per germline (reference sequence). The CDR3 loop spans 13 amino acids. V dropped 3 bases and J dropped 4 bases, with 9 bases sitting between them. The CDR3 sequence is CASSIQGFTEAFF. DNA of the CDR3: TGTGCCAGTAGTATTCAGGGTTTCACTGAAGCTTTCTTT.

Worth noting for this clonotype: A read error is the likely source, as a far larger clone sits one nucleotide away. The V and J genes are TRBV7-8 and TRBJ2-7, with 7 nucleotides matching TRBD2. The J call is doubtful: the DNA matches TRBJ2-5 better. The CDR3 length is 13 residues. Per germline, CDR1 SGHVS and CDR2 FQNEAQ. This CDR3 is CASGRVRRETQYF. CDR3 bases: TGTGCCAGCGGGAGGGTGCGAAGAGAGACCCAGTACTTC.

This clonotype showed up many times. The chain has TRBV6-1 and TRBJ1-1, with 7 bases matching TRBD1. The trim removed 6 bases at V and 4 bases at J, leaving 8 bases unmatched. CDR1 is MNHNS, CDR2 SASEGT, per germline. The length of the CDR3 is 14 residues. The CDR3 DNA reads TGTGCCAGCAGCAGACAGGGTTTGGGCACTGAAGCTTTCTTT. Its translation: CASSRQGLGTEAFF.

The chain uses TRBV6-4 and TRBJ2-2; D might be TRBD1 (6 bases). The CDR3 loop spans 15 amino acids. The germline CDR1 and CDR2 sequences are MRHNA and SNTAGT. V was clipped by 3 bases and J by 6 bases, with 14 bases between them. The DNA of the CDR3 is TGTGCCAGCAGTGAAGAGGCAGGGGATCCCGGGGAGCTGTTTTTT. It codes for CASSEEAGDPGELFF.

There are many counts of this clonotype. J is TRBJ2-3 and V is TRBV3-1; D is ambiguous. The length of the CDR3 is 17 residues. V was trimmed by 0 bases and J by 6 bases, leaving 19 bases between them. Germline CDR1 is LGHDT and CDR2 is YNNKEL (reference sequence). In DNA form, the CDR3 reads TGTGCCAGCAGCCAAGAAGGTCCCTGGCAAACCTCTGATACGCAGTATTTT. The encoded protein is CASSQEGPWQTSDTQYF.

Ten or more counts support this clonotype. The chain has TRBV4-1 and TRBJ2-1, with TRBD2 matching over 8 bases. J lost 9 bases, V lost 3 bases, and 13 bases had no gene match. CDR3 length: 16 residues. CDR1 and CDR2 from the germline V gene are MGHRA and YSYEKL. Written as DNA, the CDR3 is TGCGCCAGCAGCCAGGTCTTGGCGGGAGGAGATACTGAGCAGTTCTTC. Protein sequence: CASSQVLAGGDTEQFF.

The V call is TRBV4-3, the J call TRBJ1-2; TRBD1 agrees at 9 bases. The V and J ends lost 7 bases and 4 bases, in that order; junction bases with no gene match: 7. CDR1 and CDR2 from the germline V gene are LGHNA and YSLEER. The CDR3 contains 14 residues. The CDR3 nucleotides read TGCGCCAGCAACGACAGGGGGGCGGCCTATGGCTACACCTTC. Translation gives CASNDRGAAYGYTF.

This clonotype appeared many times. The chain employs TRBV6-4 and TRBJ2-3, with TRBD2 matching over 10 bases. V was clipped by 3 bases and J by 2 bases; unmatched bases: 5. CDR1 MRHNA and CDR2 SNTAGT come from the germline V gene. CDR3 length: 16 amino acids. The CDR3 bases are TGTGCCAGCAGTGAAGCGGGAGGGGATTCCACAGATACGCAGTATTTT. This translates into CASSEAGGDSTDTQYF.

This clonotype was recorded at least ten times. The chain carries TRBV20-1 and TRBJ2-2; no clear D gene. The germline gives CDR1 DFQATT, CDR2 SNEGSKA (reference sequence). Trimming removed 0 bases at V and 0 bases at J, with 11 bases between. The CDR3 spans 16 residues. The chain's CDR3 is CSARDLHAANTGELFF. Written as DNA, the CDR3 is TGCAGTGCTAGAGATCTACACGCGGCGAACACCGGGGAGCTGTTTTTT.

CDR3 loop: CASTWGGSNTEAFF. The CDR3 coding sequence is TGCGCCAGCACTTGGGGGGGCTCGAACACTGAAGCTTTCTTT. V gene TRBV5-1 combines with J gene TRBJ1-1, with D possibly matching TRBD1 (6 bases). This CDR3 is built from 14 residues. V lost 6 bases, J lost 1 base, and 13 bases lay in between. The germline CDR1 and CDR2 sequences are SGHRS and YFSETQ.

The chain is built from TRBV28 and TRBJ1-6; 7 nucleotides match TRBD1. This CDR3 has 15 amino acids. Germline lookup yields CDR1 MDHEN and CDR2 SYDVKM. J lost 5 bases, V lost 7 bases, and 8 bases had no gene match. The CDR3 region is CASTPGTANNSPLHF. The CDR3 nucleotides read TGTGCCAGCACCCCCGGGACAGCAAATAATTCACCCCTCCACTTT.

This clonotype was observed a few times. The rearrangement joins TRBV5-4 to TRBJ1-6, with 12 bases identical to TRBD1. The V and J ends lost 0 bases and 7 bases, in that order; junction bases with no gene match: 8. Germline CDR1 SGHNT, CDR2 YYREEE (reference sequence). This CDR3 is built from 18 residues. CDR3 amino acids: CASSLGGTGGLFNSPLHF. CDR3 bases: TGTGCCAGCAGCTTGGGGGGGACAGGGGGCCTTTTCAATTCACCCCTCCACTTT. Using reference TRBV5-4 and TRBJ1-6 for the parts outside the CDR3, the full variable domain is ETGVTQSPTHLIKTRGQQVTLRCSSQSGHNTVSWYQQALGQGPQFIFQYYREEENGRGNFPPRFSGLQFPNYSSELNVNALELDDSALYLCASSLGGTGGLFNSPLHFGNGTRLTVT.

V usage is TRBV24-1 and J usage is TRBJ2-1; 11 nucleotides match TRBD2. Trimming at V came to 6 bases and at J to 7 bases, leaving 7 bases not matched to a gene. The CDR3 covers 15 residues. CDR1 is KGHDR, CDR2 SFDVKD, per germline. DNA of the CDR3: TGTGCCACCAGTCAAGTAGCGGGAGGGGGAAATGAGCAGTTCTTC. Its protein product is CATSQVAGGGNEQFF.

This clonotype was counted at least ten times. This chain connects TRBV2 to TRBJ1-2, with 12 nucleotides matching TRBD1. The CDR3 runs to 13 residues. Germline V gene lookup returns CDR1 SNHLY and CDR2 FYNNEI. V lost 7 bases, J lost 8 bases, and 5 bases stayed unmatched. The CDR3 sequence is CASTFGTGGGYTF. The CDR3 DNA reads as TGTGCCAGCACGTTTGGGACAGGGGGCGGCTACACCTTC.

This clonotype was recorded many times. This may stem from a read error, because a much larger clone lies one nucleotide away. This chain uses TRBV30 with TRBJ1-6; possibly TRBD1 for D (6 bases). CDR1 and CDR2 from the germline V gene are GTSNPN and SVGIG (reference sequence). Trimming removed 2 bases at V and 5 bases at J, with 16 bases between. The CDR3 extends over 16 amino acids. CDR3 in amino acids: CAWSLTGEGHNSPLHF. The CDR3 nucleotides read TGTGCCTGGAGTCTGACAGGAGAGGGACATAATTCACCCCTCCACTTT. The variable domain in full, with the rest retrieved from reference TRBV30 and TRBJ1-6, is SQTIHQWPATLVQPVGSPLSLECTVEGTSNPNLYWYRQAAGRGLQLLFYSVGIGQISSEVPQNLSASRPQDRQFILSSKKLLLSDSGFYLCAWSLTGEGHNSPLHFGNGTRLTVT.

Many counts were recorded for this clonotype. The chain links TRBV24-1 to TRBJ2-2; no reliable D call. The germline V gene encodes CDR1 KGHDR and CDR2 SFDVKD. The germline V and J ends were trimmed by 2 bases and 7 bases, with 10 bases remaining between them. The CDR3 covers 14 residues. The CDR3 coding sequence is TGTGCCACCAGTGATTCCGGTGGCGGCGGGGAGCTGTTTTTT. Its translation: CATSDSGGGGELFF.